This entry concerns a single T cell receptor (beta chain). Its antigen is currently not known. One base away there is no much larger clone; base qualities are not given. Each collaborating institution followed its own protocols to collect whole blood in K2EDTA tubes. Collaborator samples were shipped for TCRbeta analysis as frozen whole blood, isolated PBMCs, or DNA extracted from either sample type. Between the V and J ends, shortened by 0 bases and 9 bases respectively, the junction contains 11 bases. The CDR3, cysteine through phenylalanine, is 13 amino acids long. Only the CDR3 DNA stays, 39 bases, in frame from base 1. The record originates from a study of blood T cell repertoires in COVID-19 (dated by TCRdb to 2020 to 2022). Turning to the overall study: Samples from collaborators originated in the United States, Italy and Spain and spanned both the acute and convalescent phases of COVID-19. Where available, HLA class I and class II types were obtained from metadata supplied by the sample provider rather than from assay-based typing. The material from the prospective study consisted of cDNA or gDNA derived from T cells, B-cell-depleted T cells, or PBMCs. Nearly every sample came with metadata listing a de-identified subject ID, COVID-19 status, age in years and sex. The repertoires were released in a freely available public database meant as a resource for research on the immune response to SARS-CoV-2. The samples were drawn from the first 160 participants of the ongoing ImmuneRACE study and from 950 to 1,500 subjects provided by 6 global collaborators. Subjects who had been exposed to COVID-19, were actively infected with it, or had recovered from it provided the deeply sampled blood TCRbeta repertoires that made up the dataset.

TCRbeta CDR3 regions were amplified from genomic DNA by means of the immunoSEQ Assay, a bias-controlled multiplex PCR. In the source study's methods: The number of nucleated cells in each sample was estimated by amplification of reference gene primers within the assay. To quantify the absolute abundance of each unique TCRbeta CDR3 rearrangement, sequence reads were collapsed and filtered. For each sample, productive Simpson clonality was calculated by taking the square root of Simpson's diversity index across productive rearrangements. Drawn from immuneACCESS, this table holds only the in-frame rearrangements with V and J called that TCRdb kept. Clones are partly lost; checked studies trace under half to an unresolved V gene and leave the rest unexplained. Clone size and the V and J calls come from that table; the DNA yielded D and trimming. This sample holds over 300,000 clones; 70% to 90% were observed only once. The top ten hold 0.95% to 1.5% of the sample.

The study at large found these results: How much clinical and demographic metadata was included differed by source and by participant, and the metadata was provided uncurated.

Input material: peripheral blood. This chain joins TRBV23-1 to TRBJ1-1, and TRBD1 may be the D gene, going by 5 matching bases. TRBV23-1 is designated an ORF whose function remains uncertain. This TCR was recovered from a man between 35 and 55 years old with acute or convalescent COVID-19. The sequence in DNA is TGCGCCAGCAGTCAATCGGGGGGGTATAAAGCTTTCTTT. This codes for CASSQSGGYKAFF.